One and the same sample provided the 14 T cell receptor beta chains below, sequenced in a study of Ad26.COV2.S vaccination and SARS-CoV-2 variants. As for treatment: around 19 received Ad26.COV2.S at low or high dose, single or two shots; five or six received placebo; per-sample allocation not given. Samples were taken on day 63 after the first vaccine or placebo injection. Generated by immunoSEQ multiplex PCR, the TCRdb table keeps only in-frame clones and is missing some. There are about 350,000 clones in the sample; roughly 87% occur only once, and 3.4% lies in the top ten. This material consisted of peripheral blood, taken in a trial of Ad26.COV2.S vaccine versus placebo. The receptors here all came from a person aged 18 to 59 who received the Ad26.COV2.S COVID-19 vaccine or a placebo.

This clone was counted a single time. The chain couples TRBV4-1 to TRBJ1-1, with TRBD1 identical over 7 bases. J was trimmed by 0 bases and V by 1 base; bases with no gene match: 14. The germline CDR1 and CDR2 sequences are MGHRA and YSYEKL. The CDR3 is made up of 19 amino acids. The CDR3 sequence: CASSQGQSWTGTMNTEAFF. Here the CDR3 DNA reads TGCGCCAGCAGCCAAGGCCAGTCGTGGACAGGAACCATGAACACTGAAGCTTTCTTT.

This rearrangement joins TRBV5-1 to TRBJ2-5; TRBD1 might be the D (6 bases). The CDR3 is made up of 14 amino acids. Trimming removed 3 bases from V and 5 bases from J, with 14 bases in between. Germline V gives CDR1 SGHRS, CDR2 YFSETQ. The CDR3 sequence is CASSYLRGRETQYF. The CDR3 coding sequence is TGCGCCAGCAGCTACCTCAGGGGTCGGGAGACCCAGTACTTC.

The rearrangement uses TRBV19 and TRBJ2-6; 8 positions match TRBD1. From germline, CDR1 is LNHDA and CDR2 SQIVND (reference sequence). CDR3 length equals 15 residues. V shed 3 bases, J shed 6 bases, and the junction held 4 bases outside the gene matches. The CDR3 loop reads CASSMSDRVANVLTF. In DNA, the CDR3 is TGTGCCAGTAGTATGTCGGACAGGGTGGCCAACGTCCTGACTTTC. The full variable domain, with the rest looked up from reference TRBV19 and TRBJ2-6, is DGGITQSPKYLFRKEGQNVTLSCEQNLNHDAMYWYRQDPGQGLRLIYYSQIVNDFQKGDIAEGYSVSREKKESFPLTVTSAQKNPTAFYLCASSMSDRVANVLTFGAGSRLTVL.

A note on this clone: The identical CDR3 is also encoded by other nucleotide sequences in the sample. The V call is TRBV5-1, the J call TRBJ2-7; no firm D call. The CDR3 is made up of 12 amino acids. The germline V and J ends were trimmed by 0 bases and 4 bases, with 5 bases remaining between them. The germline CDR1 and CDR2 sequences are SGHRS and YFSETQ. Written as DNA, the CDR3 is TGCGCCAGCAGCTTGGTTCCATACGAGCAGTACTTC. Translating it yields CASSLVPYEQYF.

The V and J genes are TRBV7-2 and TRBJ2-7; TRBD2 aligns across 7 bases. V dropped 0 bases and J dropped 3; count of bases not matched to a gene: 20. The CDR3 covers 20 residues. CDR1 is SGHTA and CDR2 is FQGNSA in the germline V gene. CDR3 loop: CASSLAPMGEWGAGNYEQYF. The CDR3 DNA sequence: TGTGCCAGCAGCTTAGCGCCAATGGGAGAGTGGGGAGCGGGGAACTACGAGCAGTACTTC.

The rearrangement links TRBV7-9 to TRBJ2-5; TRBD2 aligns across 8 bases. There are 15 residues in the CDR3. The germline V gene has CDR1 SEHNR and CDR2 FQNEAQ (reference sequence). V shed 2 bases and J 5 bases; nucleotides not matched to a gene: 7. The CDR3 reads CASSLPRGGTETQYF. The CDR3 bases are TGTGCCAGCAGCTTACCCCGCGGGGGGACGGAGACCCAGTACTTC.

This rearrangement joins TRBV6-2 or TRBV6-3 to TRBJ1-1, with TRBD1 matching 9 bases. The ends lost 5 bases at V and 3 bases at J; junction bases unmatched: 7. The CDR3 has 15 amino acids. Germline CDR1 MNHEY, CDR2 SVGEGT. Here the CDR3 reads CASSTGQGYDTEAFF. As DNA, the CDR3 is TGTGCCAGCAGTACCGGACAGGGGTATGACACTGAAGCTTTCTTT.

The rearrangement uses TRBV7-6 and TRBJ2-7; D is unresolved. Trimming left V 5 bases short and J 3 bases short, with 17 bases between. The CDR3 totals 15 residues. Germline-derived CDR1 and CDR2 are SGHVS and FNYEAQ. Here the CDR3 reads CASSPTGDTIYEQYF. Here the CDR3 DNA reads TGTGCCAGCAGCCCCACCGGAGACACTATCTACGAGCAGTACTTC. Based on the CDR3 plus reference TRBV7-6 and TRBJ2-7, the full variable domain is GAGVSQSPRYKVTKRGQDVALRCDPISGHVSLYWYRQALGQGPEFLTYFNYEAQQDKSGLPNDRFSAERPEGSISTLTIQRTEQRDSAMYRCASSPTGDTIYEQYFGPGTRLTVT.

This chain joins TRBV7-3 and TRBJ2-1; D is possibly TRBD2 (6 bases). Germline assignment: CDR1 SGHTA and CDR2 FQGTGA. Trimming cost V 2 bases and J 8 bases, with 10 bases left between them. The CDR3 sequence is 13 residues long. CDR3 bases: TGTGCCAGCAGCTTACCAGCTAGCGATGAGCAGTTCTTC. Translating it yields CASSLPASDEQFF.

V and J are TRBV12-3 or TRBV12-4 and TRBJ2-7; a weak D match, TRBD2 (6 bases). There are 13 residues in the CDR3. V lost 6 bases and J 4 bases, leaving 13 bases between the germline ends. The CDR3 DNA is TGTGCCAGCAGCAGACGGGGGACGTACGAGCAGTACTTC. Translating gives CASSRRGTYEQYF.

The count of this clone is one. Written as DNA, the CDR3 is TGTGCCAGCATGGCAGGGCCGAGGACTGAAGCTTTCTTT. It translates to CASMAGPRTEAFF. J is TRBJ1-1 and V is TRBV2; weak D call: TRBD1 (5 bases). With 7 bases removed from V and 5 bases from J, the gap between germline ends came to 14 bases. The CDR3 contains 13 residues. The germline CDR1 and CDR2 sequences are SNHLY and FYNNEI.

This rearrangement joins TRBV4-2 to TRBJ1-2; TRBD1 matches 9 bases. Germline V gives CDR1 LGHNA, CDR2 YNFKEQ. The ends lost 2 bases at V and 7 bases at J; junction bases unmatched: 5. The CDR3 runs to 14 residues. CDR3 loop: CASSQPGQGGGYTF. DNA of the CDR3: TGTGCCAGCAGCCAACCGGGACAGGGTGGTGGCTACACCTTC.

This clone showed up just once. This chain joins TRBV12-3 or TRBV12-4 and TRBJ1-2; perhaps TRBD1 as D (5 bases). This CDR3 region has 12 residues. V was shortened by 3 bases and J by 8 bases, with 10 bases between the two germline ends. The CDR3 sequence is CASSLRGSGYTF. CDR3 nucleotides: TGTGCCAGCAGTTTGAGGGGAAGCGGCTACACCTTC.

The chain is built from TRBV15 and TRBJ2-1; D is unresolved. With 0 bases removed from V and 0 bases from J, the gap between germline ends came to 6 bases. Germline V gene lookup returns CDR1 LNHNV and CDR2 YYDKDF (reference sequence). The CDR3 spans 15 residues. The CDR3 sequence is CATSRDLSSYNEQFF. The CDR3 bases are TGTGCCACCAGCAGAGACTTGAGCTCCTACAATGAGCAGTTCTTC.